The source of this T cell receptor (beta chain) is a study of blood T cells in healthy people across ages. Overall study findings and caveats: From one million sequenced T cells, diversity estimates were lower bounds.

Peripheral blood from each donor was collected in a volume of 8 to 10 milliliters. Isolating PBMCs gave at least 6.5 million of these cells per sample. Primers used in a second PCR of roughly 6 to 11 cycles were a sample-barcoded 5' primer and a J-beta primer mix. Tagging of each cDNA molecule was performed by a template-switch adaptor with 12 random nucleotides. TCRdb reprocessed the 5' RACE reads with MiXCR, giving one entry per CDR3 protein. The sample holds about 1.5 million distinct CDR3 sequences, roughly 43% seen once. About this clonotype itself: Its target is unknown.

The sample taken for sequencing was blood. This sequence originates from a woman in her late teens or twenties in good health.

CDR3 coding DNA: TGTGCCAGCGGGTACAGGGGACACAGTGAAGCTTTCTTT. This translates into CASGYRGHSEAFF. The V call is TRBV25-1, the J call TRBJ1-1; 7 bases line up with TRBD1. Germline loops: CDR1 MGHDK, CDR2 SYGVNS. This CDR3 has 13 amino acids. V dropped 8 bases and J dropped 7; count of bases not matched to a gene: 10.